The clone carrying this T cell receptor beta chain has only a few counts. Antigen unknown. This CDR3 has 13 residues. With 5 bases removed from V and 0 bases from J, the gap between germline ends came to 9 bases. The V gene's germline CDR1 is SGHRS and CDR2 YFSETQ. Repertoires were generated with immunoSEQ multiplex PCR, while TCRdb's copy carries only in-frame clones and drops some. The sample lists 200,000 or so clones, more than 75% occurring once. The entry originates in a study of cytomegalovirus exposure and HLA in healthy donors. The overall study: Later, an analysis reported that the 120 or so validation repertoires had used the same platform as the approximately 630 first-cohort repertoires.

Findings of the study overall: A list of 150 to 200 TCR beta chains associated with cytomegalovirus was given. Clusters of TCRs from the first cohort tended to co-occur in the 120 or so validation repertoires (as a later analysis found).

The sample was PBMCs. The clonotype originates from a man younger than 35 in good health and CMV-seropositive. The J gene is TRBJ2-7, the V gene TRBV5-1; a possible D gene is TRBD2 (6 bases). The CDR3 loop is CASRVGGSYEQYF. The CDR3 DNA follows: TGCGCCAGCAGGGTGGGAGGCTCCTACGAGCAGTACTTC.